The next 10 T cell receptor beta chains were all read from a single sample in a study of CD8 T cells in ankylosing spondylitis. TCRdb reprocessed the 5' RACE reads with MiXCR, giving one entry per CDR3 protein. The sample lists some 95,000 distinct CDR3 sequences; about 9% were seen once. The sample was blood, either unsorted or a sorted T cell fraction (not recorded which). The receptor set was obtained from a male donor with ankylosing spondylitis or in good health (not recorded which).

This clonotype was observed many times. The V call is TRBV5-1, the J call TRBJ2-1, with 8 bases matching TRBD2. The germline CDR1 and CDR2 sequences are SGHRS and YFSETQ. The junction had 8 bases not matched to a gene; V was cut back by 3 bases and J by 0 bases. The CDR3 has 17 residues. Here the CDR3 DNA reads TGCGCCAGCAGCTGGGGGGTAGCGGGGAGCTCCTACAATGAGCAGTTCTTC. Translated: CASSWGVAGSSYNEQFF.

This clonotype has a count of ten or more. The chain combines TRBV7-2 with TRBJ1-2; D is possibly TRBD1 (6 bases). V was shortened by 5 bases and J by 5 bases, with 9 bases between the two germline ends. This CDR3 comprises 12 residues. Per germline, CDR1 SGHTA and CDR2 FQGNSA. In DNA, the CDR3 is TGTGCCAGCAGCCCGCAGGGGTATGGCTACACCTTC. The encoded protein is CASSPQGYGYTF.

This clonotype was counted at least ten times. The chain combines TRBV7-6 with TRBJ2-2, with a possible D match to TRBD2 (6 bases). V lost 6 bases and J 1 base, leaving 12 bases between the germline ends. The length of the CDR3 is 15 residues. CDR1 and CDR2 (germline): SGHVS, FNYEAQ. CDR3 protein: CASSAVGGNTGELFF. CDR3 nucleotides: TGTGCCAGCAGTGCTGTGGGGGGGAACACCGGGGAGCTGTTTTTT.

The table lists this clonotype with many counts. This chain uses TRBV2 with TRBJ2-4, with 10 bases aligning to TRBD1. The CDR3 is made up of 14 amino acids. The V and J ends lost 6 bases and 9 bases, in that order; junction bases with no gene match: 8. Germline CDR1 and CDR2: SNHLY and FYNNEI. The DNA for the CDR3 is TGTGCCAGCAGCCCCGGGACAGGGGTCGGCATTCAGTACTTC. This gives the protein CASSPGTGVGIQYF. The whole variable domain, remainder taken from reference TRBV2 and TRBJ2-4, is EPEVTQTPSHQVTQMGQEVILRCVPISNHLYFYWYRQILGQKVEFLVSFYNNEISEKSEIFDDQFSVERPDGSNFTLKIRSTKLEDSAMYFCASSPGTGVGIQYFGAGTRLSVL.

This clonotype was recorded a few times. Here the CDR3 DNA reads TGTGCCAGCAGCCCATTCGGGACAGGGACTAATGAAAAACTGTTTTTT. Translated, it gives CASSPFGTGTNEKLFF. The chain links TRBV7-2 to TRBJ1-4; 9 positions match TRBD1. The CDR3 extends over 16 amino acids. V was clipped by 5 bases and J by 2 bases; unmatched bases: 6. Germline V CDR1 and CDR2: SGHTA, FQGNSA.

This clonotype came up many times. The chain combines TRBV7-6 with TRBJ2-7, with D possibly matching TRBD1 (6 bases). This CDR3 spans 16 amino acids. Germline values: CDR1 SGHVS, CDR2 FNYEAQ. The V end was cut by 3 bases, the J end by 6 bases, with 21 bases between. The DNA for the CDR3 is TGTGCCAGCAGCTTGCAACCGGGCGCAGGGGTTAGCGAGCAGTACTTC. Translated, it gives CASSLQPGAGVSEQYF. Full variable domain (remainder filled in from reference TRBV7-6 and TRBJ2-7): GAGVSQSPRYKVTKRGQDVALRCDPISGHVSLYWYRQALGQGPEFLTYFNYEAQQDKSGLPNDRFSAERPEGSISTLTIQRTEQRDSAMYRCASSLQPGAGVSEQYFGPGTRLTVT.

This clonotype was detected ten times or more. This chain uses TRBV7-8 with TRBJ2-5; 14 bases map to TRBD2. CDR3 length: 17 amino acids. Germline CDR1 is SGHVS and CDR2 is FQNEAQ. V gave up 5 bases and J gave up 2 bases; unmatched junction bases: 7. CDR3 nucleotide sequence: TGTGCCAGCAGCCCCCGACTAGCGGGGGGGCGTCAAGAGACCCAGTACTTC. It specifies CASSPRLAGGRQETQYF. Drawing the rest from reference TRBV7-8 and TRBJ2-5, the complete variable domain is GAGVSQSPRYKVAKRGQDVALRCDPISGHVSLFWYQQALGQGPEFLTYFQNEAQLDKSGLPSDRFFAERPEGSVSTLKIQRTQQEDSAVYLCASSPRLAGGRQETQYFGPGTRLLVL.

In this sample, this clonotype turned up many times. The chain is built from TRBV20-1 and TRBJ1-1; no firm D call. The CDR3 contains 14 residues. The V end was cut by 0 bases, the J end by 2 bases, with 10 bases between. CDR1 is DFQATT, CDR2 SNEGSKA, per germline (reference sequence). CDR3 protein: CSAREPPSNTEAFF. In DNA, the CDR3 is TGCAGTGCTAGAGAACCTCCCAGTAACACTGAAGCTTTCTTT.

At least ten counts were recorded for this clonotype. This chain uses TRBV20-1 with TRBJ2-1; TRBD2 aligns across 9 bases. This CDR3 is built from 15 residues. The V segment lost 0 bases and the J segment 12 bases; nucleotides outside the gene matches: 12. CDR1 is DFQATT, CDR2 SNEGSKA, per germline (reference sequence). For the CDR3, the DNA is TGCAGTGCTAGAGATAGCGGGGGAGCGGGGGCGAGGCAGTTCTTC. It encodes CSARDSGGAGARQFF.

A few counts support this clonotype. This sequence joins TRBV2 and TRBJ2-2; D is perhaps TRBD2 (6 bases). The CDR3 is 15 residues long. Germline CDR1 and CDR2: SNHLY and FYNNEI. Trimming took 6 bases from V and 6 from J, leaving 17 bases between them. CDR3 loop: CASSPPGVGAGELFF. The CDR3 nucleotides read TGTGCCAGCAGCCCCCCGGGGGTGGGGGCCGGGGAGCTGTTTTTT.